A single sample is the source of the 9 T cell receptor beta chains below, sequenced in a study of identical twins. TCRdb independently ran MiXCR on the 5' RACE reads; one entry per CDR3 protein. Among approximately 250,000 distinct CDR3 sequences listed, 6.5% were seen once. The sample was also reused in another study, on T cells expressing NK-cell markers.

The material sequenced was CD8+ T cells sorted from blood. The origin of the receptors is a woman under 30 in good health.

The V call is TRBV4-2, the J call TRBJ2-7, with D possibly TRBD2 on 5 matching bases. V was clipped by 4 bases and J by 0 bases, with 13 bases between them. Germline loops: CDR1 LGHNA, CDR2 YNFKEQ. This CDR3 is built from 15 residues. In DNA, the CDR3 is TGTGCCAGCAGCCTCCGACTAAGCGGCTCCTACGAGCAGTACTTC. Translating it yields CASSLRLSGSYEQYF.

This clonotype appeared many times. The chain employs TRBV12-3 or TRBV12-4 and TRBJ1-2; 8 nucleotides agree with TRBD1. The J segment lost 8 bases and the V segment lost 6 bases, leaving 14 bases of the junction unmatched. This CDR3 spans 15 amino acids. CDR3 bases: TGTGCCAGCAGCCCAGTCCCAACAGGGGGTGAAGGCTACACCTTC. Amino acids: CASSPVPTGGEGYTF.

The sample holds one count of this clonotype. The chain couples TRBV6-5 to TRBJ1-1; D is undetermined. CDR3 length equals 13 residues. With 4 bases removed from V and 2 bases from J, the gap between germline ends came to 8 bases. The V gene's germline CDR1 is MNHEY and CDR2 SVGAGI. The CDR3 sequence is CASSLKRNTEAFF. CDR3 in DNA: TGTGCCAGCAGTTTGAAGAGAAACACTGAAGCTTTCTTT.

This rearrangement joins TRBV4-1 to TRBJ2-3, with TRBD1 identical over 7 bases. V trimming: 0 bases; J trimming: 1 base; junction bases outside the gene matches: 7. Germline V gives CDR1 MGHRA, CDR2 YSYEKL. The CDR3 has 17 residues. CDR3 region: CASSQDRVDRRTDTQYF. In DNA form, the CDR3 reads TGCGCCAGCAGCCAAGATAGGGTGGACAGGCGCACAGATACGCAGTATTTT.

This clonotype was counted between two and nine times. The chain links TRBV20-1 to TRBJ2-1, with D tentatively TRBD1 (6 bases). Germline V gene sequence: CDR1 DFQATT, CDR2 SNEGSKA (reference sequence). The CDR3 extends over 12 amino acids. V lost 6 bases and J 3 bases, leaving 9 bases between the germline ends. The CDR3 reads CSAPTGYNEQFF. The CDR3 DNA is TGCAGTGCCCCGACAGGCTACAATGAGCAGTTCTTC.

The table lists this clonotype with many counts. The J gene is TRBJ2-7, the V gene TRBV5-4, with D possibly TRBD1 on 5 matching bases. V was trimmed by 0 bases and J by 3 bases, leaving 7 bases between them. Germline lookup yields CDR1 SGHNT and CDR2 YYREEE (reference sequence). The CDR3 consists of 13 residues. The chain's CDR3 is CASSLEQGYEQYF. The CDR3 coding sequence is TGTGCCAGCAGCTTGGAGCAGGGCTACGAGCAGTACTTC.

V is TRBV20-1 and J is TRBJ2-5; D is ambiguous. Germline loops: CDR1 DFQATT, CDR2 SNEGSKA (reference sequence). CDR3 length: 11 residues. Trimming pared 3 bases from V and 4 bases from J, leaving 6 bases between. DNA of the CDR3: TGCAGTGCTAGGGCTGGAGAGACCCAGTACTTC. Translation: CSARAGETQYF.

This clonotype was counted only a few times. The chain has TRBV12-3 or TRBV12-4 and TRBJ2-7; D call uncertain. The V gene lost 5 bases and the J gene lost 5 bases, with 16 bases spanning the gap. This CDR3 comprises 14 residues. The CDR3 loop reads CASSTGGRPHEQYF. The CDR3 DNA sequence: TGTGCCAGCAGTACGGGCGGCAGGCCCCACGAGCAGTACTTC.

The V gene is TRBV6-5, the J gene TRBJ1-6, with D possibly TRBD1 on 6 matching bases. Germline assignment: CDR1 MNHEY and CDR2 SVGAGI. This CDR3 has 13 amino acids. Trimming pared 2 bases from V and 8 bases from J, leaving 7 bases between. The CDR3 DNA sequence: TGTGCCAGCAGTTACGAGGGGGATTCACCCCTCCACTTT. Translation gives CASSYEGDSPLHF.